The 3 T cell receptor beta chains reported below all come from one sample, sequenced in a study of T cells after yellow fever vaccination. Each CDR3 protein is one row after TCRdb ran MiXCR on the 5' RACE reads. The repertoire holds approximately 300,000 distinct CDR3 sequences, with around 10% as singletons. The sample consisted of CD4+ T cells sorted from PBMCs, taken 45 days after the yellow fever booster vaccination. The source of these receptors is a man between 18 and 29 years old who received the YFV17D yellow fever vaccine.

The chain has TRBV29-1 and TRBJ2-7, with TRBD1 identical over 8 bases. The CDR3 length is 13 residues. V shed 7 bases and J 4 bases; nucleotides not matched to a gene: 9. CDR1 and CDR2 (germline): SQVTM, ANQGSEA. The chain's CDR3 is CSASGQGMYEQYF. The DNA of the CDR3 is TGCAGCGCCAGTGGACAGGGTATGTACGAGCAGTACTTC.

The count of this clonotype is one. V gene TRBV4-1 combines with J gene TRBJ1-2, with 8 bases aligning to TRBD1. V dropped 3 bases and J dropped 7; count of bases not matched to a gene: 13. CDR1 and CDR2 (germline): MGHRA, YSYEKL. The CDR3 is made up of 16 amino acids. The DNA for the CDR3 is TGCGCCAGCAGCCAGGCGGGACAGGCCAAGGATGGTGGCTACACCTTC. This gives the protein CASSQAGQAKDGGYTF.

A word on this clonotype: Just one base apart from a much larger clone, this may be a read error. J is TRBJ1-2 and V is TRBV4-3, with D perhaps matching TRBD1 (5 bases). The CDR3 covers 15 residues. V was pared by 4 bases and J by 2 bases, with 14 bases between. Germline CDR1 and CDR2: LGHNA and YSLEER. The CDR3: CASSRIPGGNYGYTF. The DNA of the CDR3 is TGCGCCAGCAGCCGAATCCCGGGGGGGAACTATGGCTACACCTTC.